Presented here are 22 T cell receptor beta chains from one specimen sequenced in a study of T-cell memory formation after mild COVID-19. TCRdb fed the 5' RACE reads into MiXCR, producing one record per CDR3 protein. Altogether around 340,000 distinct CDR3 sequences are present, about an eighth being singletons, with the ten largest covering 22%. Sequencing was done on a sample of PBMCs or a T cell subset sorted from them (not recorded which). The receptors were gathered from a man aged 18 to 29 who had mild COVID-19 (a few samples of this study predate the infection). Cell type and time point are not known.

This clonotype came up a few times. The J gene is TRBJ2-7, the V gene TRBV7-9, with TRBD1 matching 7 bases. The V and J ends lost 5 bases and 1 base, in that order; junction bases with no gene match: 8. The CDR3 covers 15 residues. Germline V gene data show CDR1 as SEHNR and CDR2 as FQNEAQ (reference sequence). The CDR3 DNA reads TGTGCCAGCAGCGGCCAGGACAGGCGTTCCTACGAGCAGTACTTC. Translated: CASSGQDRRSYEQYF.

Only a few counts were recorded for this clonotype. This rearrangement joins TRBV12-3 or TRBV12-4 to TRBJ2-7; the D gene is possibly TRBD1 (5 bases). This CDR3 region has 12 residues. Trimming removed 4 bases at V and 9 bases at J, with 13 bases between. The CDR3 loop reads CASSSRAQGQYF. The CDR3 DNA reads as TGTGCCAGCAGTTCCAGGGCCCAGGGGCAGTACTTC.

In its sample, this clonotype was seen a few times. The chain links TRBV6-2 or TRBV6-3 to TRBJ2-3; 7 bases match TRBD1. The length of the CDR3 is 15 residues. Germline V gene lookup returns CDR1 MNHEY and CDR2 SVGEGT. Unmatched junction bases numbered 6, after V lost 5 bases and J lost 1 base. The CDR3 spells CASSIDRAGTDTQYF. CDR3 nucleotides: TGTGCCAGCAGTATTGACAGGGCTGGCACAGATACGCAGTATTTT.

V is TRBV12-3 or TRBV12-4 and J is TRBJ1-1; perhaps TRBD1 as D (5 bases). V lost 7 bases and J lost 4, with 16 bases in between. The CDR3 extends over 14 amino acids. CDR3 protein: CASTLQAGSTEAFF. The DNA for the CDR3 is TGTGCCAGCACCCTACAGGCCGGGAGCACTGAAGCTTTCTTT.

The genes are TRBV6-6 and TRBJ1-5; D is perhaps TRBD1 (6 bases). Germline lookup yields CDR1 MNHNY and CDR2 SVGAGI (reference sequence). This CDR3 region has 15 residues. V was pared by 0 bases and J by 13 bases, with 19 bases between. This chain's CDR3 is CASSYSGGSSETQHF. In DNA form, the CDR3 reads TGTGCCAGCAGTTACTCAGGGGGTTCCTCAGAGACTCAGCATTTT.

The chain uses TRBV6-6 and TRBJ1-2; perhaps TRBD1 as D (5 bases). V shed 0 bases and J shed 5 bases, with 10 bases lying between them. The germline V gene has CDR1 MNHNY and CDR2 SVGAGI (reference sequence). There are 14 residues in the CDR3. DNA for the CDR3: TGTGCCAGCAGTTACTCGGGAGGGGTTTATGGCTACACCTTC. It codes for CASSYSGGVYGYTF.

V and J are TRBV10-1 and TRBJ2-7; D is uncertain. The V and J ends lost 5 bases and 6 bases respectively, with 17 bases between them. CDR3 length equals 14 residues. Looked up from germline, CDR1 is WNHNN and CDR2 is SYGVQD (reference sequence). CDR3 nucleotide sequence: TGCGCCAGCAGTCCATTTCCGGACGTACCCGAGCAGTACTTC. Protein product: CASSPFPDVPEQYF.

This clonotype was seen at least ten times. The chain carries TRBV5-1 and TRBJ1-1; 9 bases line up with TRBD1. V was clipped by 3 bases and J by 1 base; unmatched bases: 7. Germline V lookup: CDR1 SGHRS, CDR2 YFSETQ. There are 16 residues in the CDR3. The CDR3 bases are TGCGCCAGCAGCTCGACCCCGGGACAGGGGAACACTGAAGCTTTCTTT. Its translation is CASSSTPGQGNTEAFF.

This clonotype was seen more than once but under ten times. One end of the junction is discordant with germline, which a read error may explain. This chain links TRBV24-1 with TRBJ2-7; D is perhaps TRBD2 (5 bases). This CDR3 spans 8 amino acids. Germline values: CDR1 KGHDR, CDR2 SFDVKD. CDR3 in DNA: TGTGCCACGGGGTCCCGGGGCTTC. Translated, it gives CATGSRGF.

This chain links TRBV5-1 with TRBJ1-1; D perhaps matches TRBD1 (6 bases). The germline CDR1 and CDR2 sequences are SGHRS and YFSETQ. Trimming took off 4 bases at V and 10 bases at J, with 11 bases between the two ends. The CDR3 length is 11 residues. CDR3 amino acids: CASSLQGAAFF. DNA of the CDR3: TGCGCCAGCAGCCTACAGGGCGCAGCTTTCTTT. The full variable domain, rest sourced from reference TRBV5-1 and TRBJ1-1, is KAGVTQTPRYLIKTRGQQVTLSCSPISGHRSVSWYQQTPGQGLQFLFEYFSETQRNKGNFPGRFSGRQFSNSRSEMNVSTLELGDSALYLCASSLQGAAFFGQGTRLTVV.

This clonotype was picked up a small number of times. The CDR3 protein is CSGGTDAYEQYF. In DNA, the CDR3 is TGCAGCGGGGGGACCGACGCCTACGAGCAGTACTTC. The chain links TRBV29-1 to TRBJ2-7; possibly TRBD1 or TRBD2 for D (5 bases each). CDR1 is SQVTM, CDR2 ANQGSEA, per germline. Trimming pared 7 bases from V and 2 bases from J, leaving 12 bases between. This CDR3 comprises 12 residues.

This sequence joins TRBV27 and TRBJ2-1; 7 bases are a match to TRBD1. Germline assignment: CDR1 MNHEY and CDR2 SMNVEV (reference sequence). The CDR3 consists of 14 residues. V lost 5 bases and J lost 8; bases outside the gene matches: 9. The CDR3 DNA follows: TGTGCCAGCAGTGAAGTAGACAGGGCCCATGAGCAGTTCTTC. Translating it yields CASSEVDRAHEQFF.

This clonotype was observed a few times. The chain carries TRBV7-2 and TRBJ2-3; TRBD1 or TRBD2 may be the D gene (5 bases each). Germline V lookup: CDR1 SGHTA, CDR2 FQGNSA. The CDR3 runs 16 residues. Trimming took 4 bases from V and 6 from J, leaving 20 bases between them. The CDR3, as DNA: TGTGCCAGCAGCTCCCCCTACGGGGAAGGGGTGGATACGCAGTATTTT. This encodes CASSSPYGEGVDTQYF.

The chain employs TRBV10-3 and TRBJ2-7; 9 bases line up with TRBD2. This CDR3 region has 14 residues. Germline CDR1 ENHRY, CDR2 SYGVKD. The ends lost 4 bases at V and 5 bases at J; junction bases unmatched: 6. The CDR3 sequence is CAISALAGAHEQYF. CDR3 bases: TGTGCCATCAGTGCTTTAGCGGGGGCCCACGAGCAGTACTTC.

CDR3 nucleotide sequence: TGTGCCAGCGAGGGCGGCCCAACCGGCTACACCTTC. Protein product: CASEGGPTGYTF. The V and J genes are TRBV2 and TRBJ1-2; unclear D gene. V lost 8 bases and J 8 bases, leaving 15 bases between the germline ends. Germline CDR1 and CDR2: SNHLY and FYNNEI. This CDR3 is built from 12 residues.

This chain links TRBV5-4 with TRBJ2-2, with D possibly TRBD2 on 7 matching bases. Per germline, CDR1 SGHNT and CDR2 YYREEE (reference sequence). Trimming stripped 7 bases from V and 6 bases from J, with 28 bases between. The CDR3 has 18 amino acids. CDR3 protein: CASPFWMAWRGPAGELFF. CDR3 nucleotide sequence: TGTGCCAGCCCCTTTTGGATGGCGTGGCGGGGGCCTGCCGGGGAGCTGTTTTTT.

CDR3 in amino acids: CASTWTSNTDTQYF. As DNA, the CDR3 is TGTGCCAGCACCTGGACTAGCAACACAGATACGCAGTATTTT. V is TRBV2 and J is TRBJ2-3, with 8 bases identical to TRBD2. The trim removed 7 bases at V and 2 bases at J, leaving 5 bases unmatched. The CDR3 has 14 residues. Germline CDR1 reads SNHLY; CDR2 reads FYNNEI.

This clonotype was observed at least ten times. The V gene is TRBV29-1, the J gene TRBJ2-4; 10 bases fit TRBD2. The germline V gene encodes CDR1 SQVTM and CDR2 ANQGSEA. The trim removed 3 bases at V and 13 bases at J, leaving 6 bases unmatched. The CDR3 loop spans 12 amino acids. CDR3 DNA: TGCAGCGTTGAGGCTAGCGGGGGTACGCAGTACTTC. Amino acids: CSVEASGGTQYF.

This clonotype was seen at least ten times. This chain uses TRBV5-1 with TRBJ2-7; 8 bases map to TRBD1. With V trimmed by 0 bases and J by 1 base, 3 bases remained unmatched. Germline CDR1 SGHRS, CDR2 YFSETQ. The CDR3 extends over 15 amino acids. Here the CDR3 DNA reads TGCGCCAGCAGCTTGGGGACAGGGAGGTCCTACGAGCAGTACTTC. The encoded protein is CASSLGTGRSYEQYF.

This chain links TRBV19 with TRBJ1-6, with no clear D. With 6 bases removed from V and 9 bases from J, the gap between germline ends came to 15 bases. Germline loops: CDR1 LNHDA, CDR2 SQIVND (reference sequence). The length of the CDR3 is 14 residues. The CDR3 DNA is TGTGCCAGTAGAAGGTCCTCCGGCGGTTCACCCCTCCACTTT. It translates to CASRRSSGGSPLHF.

This clonotype was detected a few times. CDR3 sequence: CASTLWGNEQYF. CDR3 DNA: TGTGCCAGCACTCTTTGGGGGAACGAGCAGTACTTC. This chain uses TRBV6-2 or TRBV6-3 with TRBJ2-7; D is perhaps TRBD1 or TRBD2 (5 bases each). CDR3 length: 12 amino acids. Looked up from germline, CDR1 is MNHEY and CDR2 is SVGEGT. V lost 7 bases, J lost 5 bases, and 12 bases lay in between.

This clonotype has more than one count but fewer than ten. The chain uses TRBV7-7 and TRBJ2-5; D uncertain. The CDR3 loop spans 16 amino acids. V was shortened by 5 bases and J by 2 bases, with 18 bases between the two germline ends. Germline CDR1 is SSHAT and CDR2 is FNYEAQ (reference sequence). CDR3 amino acids: CASSPSWEKGQETQYF. CDR3 coding DNA: TGTGCCAGCAGCCCCAGCTGGGAAAAAGGGCAAGAGACCCAGTACTTC.